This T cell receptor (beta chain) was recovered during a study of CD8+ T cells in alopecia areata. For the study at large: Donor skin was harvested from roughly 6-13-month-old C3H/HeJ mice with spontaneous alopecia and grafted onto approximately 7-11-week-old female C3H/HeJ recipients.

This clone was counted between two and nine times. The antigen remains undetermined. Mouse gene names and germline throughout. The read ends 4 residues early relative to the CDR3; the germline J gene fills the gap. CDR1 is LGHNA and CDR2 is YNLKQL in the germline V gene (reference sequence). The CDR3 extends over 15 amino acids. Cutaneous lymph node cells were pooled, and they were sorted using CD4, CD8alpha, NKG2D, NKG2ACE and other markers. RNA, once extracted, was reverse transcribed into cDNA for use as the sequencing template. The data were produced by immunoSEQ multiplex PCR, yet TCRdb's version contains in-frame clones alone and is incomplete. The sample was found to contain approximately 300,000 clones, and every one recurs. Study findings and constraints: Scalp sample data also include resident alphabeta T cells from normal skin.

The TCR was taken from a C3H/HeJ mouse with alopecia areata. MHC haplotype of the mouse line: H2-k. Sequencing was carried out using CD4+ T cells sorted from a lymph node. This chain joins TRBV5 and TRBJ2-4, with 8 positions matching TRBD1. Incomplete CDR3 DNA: TGTGCCAGCAGCCAAGAACTCCAGGGGGCGAAC. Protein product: CASSQELQGAN. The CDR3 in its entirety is CASSQELQGANTLYF.